The 10 T cell receptor beta chains reported below all come from one sample, sequenced in a study of radiotherapy plus CTLA-4 blockade in lung cancer. TCRdb's copy holds only in-frame clones and misses some; the assay was immunoSEQ multiplex PCR. The sample lists roughly 85,000 clones; around 84% were seen once. The source was peripheral blood, collected from a patient treated with radiotherapy plus ipilimumab. Every receptor here comes from a human donor with non-small cell lung cancer that progressed on radiotherapy plus ipilimumab.

The chain carries TRBV9 and TRBJ1-1, with a weak D call TRBD1 (5 bases). Germline V CDR1 and CDR2: SGDLS, YYNGEE. The V end lost 3 bases, the J end lost 11 bases, and 17 bases lay between the germline ends. The CDR3 sequence is 13 residues long. The CDR3 sequence: CASSGNDRAGAFF. The CDR3 coding sequence is TGTGCCAGCAGCGGCAACGACAGAGCTGGTGCTTTCTTT.

The chain uses TRBV19 and TRBJ2-5; D is perhaps TRBD1 or TRBD2 (5 bases each). Per the germline V gene, CDR1 is LNHDA and CDR2 is SQIVND (reference sequence). The CDR3 spans 18 residues. Between the trimmed V and J ends, which lost 3 bases and 4 bases, there was a span of 24 bases. The CDR3: CASSMKGGRAGTAETQYF. The CDR3 DNA reads TGTGCCAGTAGTATGAAGGGCGGCAGGGCCGGGACCGCAGAGACCCAGTACTTC.

The chain is built from TRBV5-1 and TRBJ2-5, with 7 nucleotides matching TRBD2. Germline-derived CDR1 and CDR2 are SGHRS and YFSETQ. J was trimmed by 0 bases and V by 2 bases; bases with no gene match: 10. CDR3 length equals 17 residues. The CDR3 spells CASSFGQGGIDQETQYF. The CDR3 nucleotides are TGCGCCAGCAGCTTTGGGCAGGGAGGGATTGACCAAGAGACCCAGTACTTC.

This clone showed up just a few times. The chain carries TRBV5-1 and TRBJ2-4; a weak D match, TRBD1 (6 bases). Germline CDR1 and CDR2: SGHRS and YFSETQ. This CDR3 has 15 amino acids. V lost 0 bases to trimming and J lost 8 bases, with 15 bases between them. The CDR3, as DNA: TGCGCCAGCAGCTTGGAACGAGCAGGGGCGGACATTCAGTACTTC. Encoded protein: CASSLERAGADIQYF.

The J gene is TRBJ2-7, the V gene TRBV21-1. TRBV21-1 is a recognized pseudogene. The CDR3 covers 13 residues. CDR3 nucleotide sequence: TGTGCCAGAGACGGTTCATGCTCCTACGAGCAGTACTTC. It specifies CARDGSCSYEQYF.

This clone was counted a single time. The chain links TRBV6-4 to TRBJ1-1; TRBD1 matches at 7 bases. Germline loops: CDR1 MRHNA, CDR2 SNTAGT. The CDR3 length is 13 residues. With 5 bases clipped from V and 4 bases from J, the junction kept 4 bases outside the gene matches. This CDR3 is CASSRQGTTEAFF. CDR3 coding DNA: TGTGCCAGCAGTAGACAGGGCACCACTGAAGCTTTCTTT.

The chain joins TRBV7-9 to TRBJ1-4; 8 bases agree with TRBD1. CDR3 size: 17 residues. The germline gives CDR1 SEHNR, CDR2 FQNEAQ (reference sequence). V lost 1 base, J lost 5 bases, and 9 bases stayed unmatched. The CDR3 bases are TGTGCCAGCAGCTTAGGAGTTGGGACAGGCCCCAATGAAAAACTGTTTTTT. Residues: CASSLGVGTGPNEKLFF.

The chain uses TRBV7-2 and TRBJ2-1; 12 bases match TRBD2. The ends lost 4 bases at V and 5 bases at J; junction bases unmatched: 3. The CDR3 consists of 15 residues. Germline CDR1 reads SGHTA; CDR2 reads FQGNSA. The DNA for the CDR3 is TGTGCCAGCAGCTCACTAGCGGGAGGAAACAATGAGCAGTTCTTC. It encodes CASSSLAGGNNEQFF.

This sequence joins TRBV28 and TRBJ2-1, with D possibly being TRBD1 (6 bases). The germline CDR1 and CDR2 sequences are MDHEN and SYDVKM. The CDR3 length is 15 residues. Trimming left V 7 bases short and J 2 bases short, with 15 bases between. The CDR3 DNA follows: TGTGCCAGCATTACCGGGTGGGGGCCCTACAATGAGCAGTTCTTC. Protein product: CASITGWGPYNEQFF.

The genes are TRBV25-1 and TRBJ2-1; 11 bases agree with TRBD2. V shed 3 bases and J 2 bases; nucleotides not matched to a gene: 6. CDR3 length: 17 residues. The germline gives CDR1 MGHDK, CDR2 SYGVNS. The CDR3 sequence: CASSDWGTSGPYNEQFF. As DNA, the CDR3 is TGTGCCAGCAGTGATTGGGGGACTAGCGGACCCTACAATGAGCAGTTCTTC.